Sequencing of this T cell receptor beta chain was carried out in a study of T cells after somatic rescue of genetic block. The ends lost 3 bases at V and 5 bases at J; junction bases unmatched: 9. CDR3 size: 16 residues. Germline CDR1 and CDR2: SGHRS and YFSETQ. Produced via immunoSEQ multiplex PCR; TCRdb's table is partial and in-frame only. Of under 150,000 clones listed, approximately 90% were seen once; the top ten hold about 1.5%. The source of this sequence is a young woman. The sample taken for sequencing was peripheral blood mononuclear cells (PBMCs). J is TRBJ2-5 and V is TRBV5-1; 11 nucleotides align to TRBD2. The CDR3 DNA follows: TGCGCCAGCAGCTGGCCTAGCGGGGGGACCCGGGAGACCCAGTACTTC. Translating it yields CASSWPSGGTRETQYF.